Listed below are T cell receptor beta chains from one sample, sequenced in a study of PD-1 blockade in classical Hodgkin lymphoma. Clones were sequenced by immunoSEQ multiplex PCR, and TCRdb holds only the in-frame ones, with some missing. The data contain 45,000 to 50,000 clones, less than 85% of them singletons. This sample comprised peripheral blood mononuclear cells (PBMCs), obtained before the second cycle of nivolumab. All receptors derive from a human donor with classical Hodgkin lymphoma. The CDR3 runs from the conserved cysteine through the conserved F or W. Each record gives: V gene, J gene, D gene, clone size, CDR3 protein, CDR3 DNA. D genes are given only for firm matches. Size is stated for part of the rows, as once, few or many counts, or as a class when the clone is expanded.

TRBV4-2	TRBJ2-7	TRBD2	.	CASSQDIAGASYEQYF	TGTGCCAGCAGCCAGGACATAGCGGGGGCCTCCTACGAGCAGTACTTC
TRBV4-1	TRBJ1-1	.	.	CASRQGRIMNTEAFF	TGCGCCAGCAGACAGGGCAGGATCATGAACACTGAAGCTTTCTTT
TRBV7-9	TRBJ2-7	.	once	CASSLMDDLRQYF	TGTGCCAGCAGTTTAATGGACGACTTACGGCAGTACTTC
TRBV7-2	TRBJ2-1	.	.	CASSLAGANEQFF	TGTGCCAGCAGCTTAGCGGGAGCAAACGAGCAGTTCTTC
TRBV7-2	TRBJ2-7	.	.	CASSLAGVGRKGIRPYEQYF	TGTGCCAGCAGCTTAGCCGGAGTGGGCCGGAAGGGTATACGGCCCTACGAGCAGTACTTC
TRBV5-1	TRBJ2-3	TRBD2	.	CASKLGLAVSDTQYF	TGCGCCAGCAAATTGGGACTAGCGGTCTCAGATACGCAGTATTTT
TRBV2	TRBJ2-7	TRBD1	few	CASSGPGGYEQYF	TGTGCCAGCAGTGGGCCAGGGGGATACGAGCAGTACTTC
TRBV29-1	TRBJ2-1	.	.	CSVEGEVTANYAEQFF	TGCAGCGTTGAAGGGGAGGTGACTGCCAACTACGCTGAGCAGTTCTTC
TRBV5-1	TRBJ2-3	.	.	CASNRQGTDTQYF	TGCGCCAGCAACCGACAGGGCACAGATACGCAGTATTTT
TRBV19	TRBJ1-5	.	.	CASSRGARYSNQPQHF	TGTGCCAGTAGTCGGGGGGCCCGGTATAGCAATCAGCCCCAGCATTTT
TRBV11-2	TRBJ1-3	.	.	CASSFYLNPKSAKGNTIYF	TGTGCCAGCAGCTTCTACCTTAACCCTAAGTCGGCGAAAGGAAACACCATATATTTT
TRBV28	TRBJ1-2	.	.	CASSLRPRRGLHIRRDGYTF	TGTGCCAGCAGTTTACGCCCTAGGCGGGGGCTCCATATTCGCCGGGATGGCTACACCTTC
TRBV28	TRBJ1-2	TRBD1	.	CASSTTSGGGGYTF	TGTGCCAGCAGTACGACCTCAGGGGGGGGCGGCTACACCTTC
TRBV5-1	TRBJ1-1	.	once	CASSLLGRDTEAFF	TGCGCCAGCAGCTTGTTGGGGAGAGACACTGAAGCTTTCTTT
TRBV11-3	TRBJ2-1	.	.	CASSLRGLSSNNEQFF	TGTGCCAGCAGCTTACGTGGACTATCGTCGAACAATGAGCAGTTCTTC
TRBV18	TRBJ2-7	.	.	CASSPPKPSGQYF	TGTGCCAGCTCACCCCCAAAACCAAGCGGGCAGTACTTC
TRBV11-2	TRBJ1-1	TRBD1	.	CASSRPGQGLTFF	TGTGCCAGCAGCCGACCGGGACAGGGATTAACTTTCTTT
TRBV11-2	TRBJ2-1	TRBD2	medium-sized	CASSFPASGGRGYNEQFF	TGTGCCAGCAGCTTTCCCGCTAGCGGGGGAAGGGGGTACAATGAGCAGTTCTTC
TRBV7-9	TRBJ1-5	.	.	CASSAGVNQPQHF	TGTGCCAGCTCTGCGGGAGTCAATCAGCCCCAGCATTTT
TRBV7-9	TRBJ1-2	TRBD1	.	CASSLAGTGTDGYTF	TGTGCCAGCAGCTTAGCGGGGACAGGAACCGATGGCTACACCTTC
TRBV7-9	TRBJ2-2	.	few	CASSFNQGEAGELFF	TGTGCCAGCAGCTTTAATCAGGGGGAGGCCGGGGAGCTGTTTTTT
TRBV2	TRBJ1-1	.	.	CASSVELGTEAFF	TGTGCCAGCAGTGTAGAACTAGGTACTGAAGCTTTCTTT
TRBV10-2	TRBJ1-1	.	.	CASTLKEGRQVPEAFF	TGCGCCAGCACCCTCAAAGAGGGGCGCCAGGTCCCTGAAGCTTTCTTT
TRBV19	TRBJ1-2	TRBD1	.	CASRRDSFYGYTF	TGTGCCAGTAGGAGGGACAGCTTCTATGGCTACACCTTC
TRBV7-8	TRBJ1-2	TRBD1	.	CASSSRGTGEDGYTF	TGTGCCAGCAGCTCCAGAGGGACAGGTGAAGATGGCTACACCTTC
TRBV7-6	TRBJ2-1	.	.	CASSVAPEELYEQFF	TGTGCCAGCAGCGTAGCACCCGAAGAGCTATATGAGCAGTTCTTC
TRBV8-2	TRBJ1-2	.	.	CERKTYGYTF	TGTGAACGAAAGACCTATGGCTACACCTTC
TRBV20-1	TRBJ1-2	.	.	CSARRSGYTF	TGCAGTGCTCGACGAAGTGGCTACACCTTC
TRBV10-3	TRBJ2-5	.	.	CAITEGLEETQYF	TGTGCCATCACCGAAGGGCTTGAAGAGACCCAGTACTTC
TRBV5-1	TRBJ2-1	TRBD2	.	CASSFTSGGYNEQFF	TGCGCCAGCAGCTTTACTAGCGGAGGCTACAATGAGCAGTTCTTC
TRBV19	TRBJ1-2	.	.	CASSIEGSYGYTF	TGTGCCAGTAGTATCGAGGGATCCTATGGCTACACCTTC
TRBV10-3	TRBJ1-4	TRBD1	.	CAISKDRGYEKLFF	TGTGCCATCAGTAAGGACAGGGGGTACGAAAAACTGTTTTTT
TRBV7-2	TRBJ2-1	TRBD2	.	CASSLKLAGGFSPIEQFF	TGTGCCAGCAGCTTAAAACTAGCGGGGGGGTTTTCCCCCATTGAGCAGTTCTTC
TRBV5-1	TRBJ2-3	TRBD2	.	CASSEGTSGDTQYF	TGCGCCAGCAGCGAGGGGACTAGCGGAGATACGCAGTATTTT
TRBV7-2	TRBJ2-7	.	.	CASSLERGDEQYF	TGTGCCAGCAGCTTAGAGAGGGGCGACGAGCAGTACTTC
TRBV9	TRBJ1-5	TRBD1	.	CASSEGTGGMWAQPQHF	TGTGCCAGCAGCGAAGGGACAGGGGGCATGTGGGCTCAGCCCCAGCATTTT
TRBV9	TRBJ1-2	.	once	CASSVAPSGGYTF	TGTGCCAGCAGCGTAGCCCCATCGGGAGGCTACACCTTC
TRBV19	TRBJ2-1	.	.	CASSIAREANEQFF	TGTGCCAGTAGTATAGCCCGAGAGGCCAATGAGCAGTTCTTC
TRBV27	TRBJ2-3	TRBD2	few	CASSTLGTSFDTQYF	TGTGCCAGCAGTACCCTCGGGACTAGCTTCGATACGCAGTATTTT
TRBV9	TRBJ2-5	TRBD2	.	CASSETFSGGALETQYF	TGTGCCAGCAGCGAAACTTTTTCCGGGGGGGCTTTAGAGACCCAGTACTTC